This T cell receptor (beta chain) was sequenced in a study of glioma-infiltrating T cells. Study results and limitations: Above-expected tissue-blood divergence occurred in all gliomas, most in low-grade ones. Only very few CDR3 sequences appeared in both tissue and blood.

This clonotype has more than one count but fewer than ten. The antigen is unknown. Using RNA template, CDR3s of TCR alpha and beta were amplified with iRepertoire arm-PCR. Input was 100-400 ng of tissue mRNA or PBMC total RNA. MiXCR, run by TCRdb on the multiplex PCR reads, gives a single entry per CDR3 protein. The sample carries 90,000 to 110,000 distinct CDR3 sequences, less than 30% recorded once. The sequence derives from a human donor with low-grade glioma or glioblastoma, undergoing nonglioma brain surgery, or in good health (not recorded which). The sample was glioma tissue, nonneoplastic brain tissue, or PBMCs (not recorded which).

The CDR3 is CASSLGTGSQETQYF. In nucleotides, the CDR3 is TGCGCCAGCAGCTTGGGGACAGGGTCCCAAGAGACCCAGTACTTC. The gene calls are TRBV5-1 and TRBJ2-5; 8 bases line up with TRBD1. V lost 0 bases, J lost 1 base, and 2 bases stayed unmatched. The CDR3 is made up of 15 amino acids. Germline lookup yields CDR1 SGHRS and CDR2 YFSETQ.